A single sample is the source of the 24 T cell receptor beta chains below, sequenced in a study of cytomegalovirus exposure and HLA in healthy donors. Generated by immunoSEQ multiplex PCR, the TCRdb table keeps only in-frame clones and is missing some. The sample carries approximately 200,000 clones, roughly three quarters recorded once. The source material was PBMCs. The source is a woman aged 25 to 39 in good health and CMV-seronegative.

V and J are TRBV27 and TRBJ2-7, with D maybe TRBD1 (5 bases). Germline V lookup: CDR1 MNHEY, CDR2 SMNVEV (reference sequence). The V and J ends lost 5 bases and 2 bases respectively, with 13 bases between them. The CDR3 length is 14 residues. CDR3 sequence: CASSPSRTTYEQYF. CDR3 DNA: TGTGCCAGCAGTCCCTCACGGACAACCTACGAGCAGTACTTC.

This chain joins TRBV9 and TRBJ2-1, with TRBD2 matching 7 bases. The CDR3 has 14 amino acids. Germline V gene data show CDR1 as SGDLS and CDR2 as YYNGEE. The junction had 7 bases not matched to a gene; V was cut back by 0 bases and J by 10 bases. In DNA form, the CDR3 reads TGTGCCAGCAGCGTAGGCCCACTAGCGAGGGAGCAGTTCTTC. It specifies CASSVGPLAREQFF.

The chain links TRBV7-8 to TRBJ1-4; a possible D gene is TRBD1 (5 bases). The CDR3 runs 15 residues. CDR1 is SGHVS, CDR2 FQNEAQ, per germline. Between the trimmed V and J ends, which lost 0 bases and 8 bases, there was a span of 13 bases. In DNA form, the CDR3 reads TGTGCCAGCAGCTTAGCGTTTGGGGGGGGAGAAAAACTGTTTTTT. It encodes CASSLAFGGGEKLFF.

J is TRBJ2-3 and V is TRBV5-4; weak D call: TRBD1 (5 bases). V was trimmed by 4 bases and J by 1 base, leaving 13 bases between them. Germline CDR1 reads SGHNT; CDR2 reads YYREEE (reference sequence). The CDR3 extends over 15 amino acids. CDR3 sequence reads: CASSRQKQGTDTQYF. CDR3 nucleotide sequence: TGTGCCAGCAGCCGACAGAAGCAGGGCACAGATACGCAGTATTTT.

V usage is TRBV5-1 and J usage is TRBJ2-2; D possibly corresponds to TRBD1 (6 bases). The length of the CDR3 is 14 residues. The germline V gene has CDR1 SGHRS and CDR2 YFSETQ. The V end was cut by 4 bases, the J end by 1 base, with 8 bases between. The CDR3 nucleotides read TGCGCCAGCAGCCCGACAGGGAACACCGGGGAGCTGTTTTTT. Its translation: CASSPTGNTGELFF.

V and J are TRBV6-6 and TRBJ1-2; the D gene is possibly TRBD1 (5 bases). The germline gives CDR1 MNHNY, CDR2 SVGAGI (reference sequence). CDR3 size: 16 residues. The V gene lost 4 bases and the J gene lost 8 bases, with 23 bases spanning the gap. In nucleotides, the CDR3 is TGTGCCAGCAGTTTCCCCCCCACGGCAGGGCAGGAAGGCTACACCTTC. It yields the protein CASSFPPTAGQEGYTF.

The chain employs TRBV29-1 and TRBJ1-2; TRBD1 is a possible D gene (6 bases). Germline CDR1 SQVTM, CDR2 ANQGSEA. Trimming took 3 bases from V and 4 from J, leaving 9 bases between them. The CDR3 consists of 12 residues. The CDR3 DNA is TGCAGCGTTGACAGGGGTGGCTATGGCTACACCTTC. Translation: CSVDRGGYGYTF.

The rearrangement links TRBV5-5 to TRBJ1-5, with TRBD1 matching over 7 bases. V lost 6 bases, J lost 4 bases, and 10 bases stayed unmatched. From germline, CDR1 is SGHKS and CDR2 YYEKEE (reference sequence). The CDR3 is 15 amino acids. The DNA for the CDR3 is TGTGCCAGCAACAGACAGGGCAACCCAAATCAGCCCCAGCATTTT. Protein product: CASNRQGNPNQPQHF. Variable domain in full (rest from reference TRBV5-5 and TRBJ1-5): DAGVTQSPTHLIKTRGQQVTLRCSPISGHKSVSWYQQVLGQGPQFIFQYYEKEERGRGNFPDRFSARQFPNYSSELNVNALLLGDSALYLCASNRQGNPNQPQHFGDGTRLSIL.

The chain is built from TRBV4-2 and TRBJ1-2; D is perhaps TRBD1 (5 bases). This CDR3 comprises 14 residues. Trimming pared 1 base from V and 6 bases from J, leaving 12 bases between. Germline V CDR1 and CDR2: LGHNA, YNFKEQ. CDR3 in amino acids: CASSQALGGNGYTF. CDR3 DNA: TGTGCCAGCAGCCAAGCACTCGGGGGTAATGGCTACACCTTC.

The chain couples TRBV28 to TRBJ2-7; 13 bases are shared with TRBD2. The CDR3 totals 14 residues. Germline-derived CDR1 and CDR2 are MDHEN and SYDVKM. V lost 5 bases and J lost 7; bases outside the gene matches: 5. CDR3 in amino acids: CASSPGLAGVEQYF. The CDR3 nucleotides read TGTGCCAGCAGTCCAGGACTAGCGGGGGTTGAGCAGTACTTC.

The V gene is TRBV30, the J gene TRBJ2-3, with D unclear. The V end was cut by 4 bases, the J end by 2 bases, with 4 bases between. This CDR3 is built from 11 residues. CDR1 is GTSNPN, CDR2 SVGIG, per germline (reference sequence). The CDR3 loop is CAWTITDTQYF. CDR3 nucleotides: TGTGCCTGGACCATCACAGATACGCAGTATTTT.

The chain combines TRBV11-2 with TRBJ2-2; TRBD1 matches at 7 bases. The length of the CDR3 is 15 residues. Germline V gene data show CDR1 as SGHAT and CDR2 as FQNNGV. Trimming at V came to 6 bases and at J to 2 bases, leaving 6 bases not matched to a gene. The CDR3 coding sequence is TGTGCCAGCAGATACCGACAGGGTAACACCGGGGAGCTGTTTTTT. Translating it yields CASRYRQGNTGELFF.

This clone was detected only a few times. The chain combines TRBV18 with TRBJ2-7, with a tentative D call TRBD2 (5 bases). Trimming cost V 2 bases and J 6 bases, with 14 bases left between them. In germline, CDR1 is KGHSH, CDR2 LQKENI. The CDR3 length is 14 residues. The CDR3 spells CASSPTRRSGEQYF. In nucleotides, the CDR3 is TGTGCCAGCTCACCAACAAGGAGGTCGGGCGAGCAGTACTTC.

This chain uses TRBV6-4 with TRBJ1-5; tentative D call: TRBD1 (5 bases). Looked up from germline, CDR1 is MRHNA and CDR2 is SNTAGT. The ends were cut back, 5 bases at V and 5 bases at J, with 10 bases in the middle. The CDR3 has 13 residues. CDR3 nucleotide sequence: TGTGCCAGCAGTCGACAGTTTGATCAGCCCCAGCATTTT. Its protein product is CASSRQFDQPQHF.

CDR3 sequence reads: CASSPRGGNGEQYF. CDR3 coding DNA: TGTGCCAGCTCACCACGGGGGGGGAACGGCGAGCAGTACTTC. The J gene is TRBJ2-7, the V gene TRBV18, with TRBD2 matching 7 bases. Germline-derived CDR1 and CDR2 are KGHSH and LQKENI. V lost 1 base to trimming and J lost 6 bases; unmatched junction nucleotides: 6. The CDR3 is 14 residues long. The full variable domain, with the rest looked up from reference TRBV18 and TRBJ2-7, is NAGVMQNPRHLVRRRGQEARLRCSPMKGHSHVYWYRQLPEEGLKFMVYLQKENIIDESGMPKERFSAEFPKEGPSILRIQQVVRGDSAAYFCASSPRGGNGEQYFGPGTRLTVT.

The chain recombines TRBV11-2 with TRBJ2-5, with D possibly being TRBD2 (5 bases). V was pared by 1 base and J by 1 base, with 7 bases between. The CDR3 has 14 amino acids. CDR1 is SGHAT, CDR2 FQNNGV, per germline. CDR3 sequence reads: CASSLARVQETQYF. In nucleotides, the CDR3 is TGTGCCAGCAGCTTAGCGAGGGTCCAAGAGACCCAGTACTTC. Using reference TRBV11-2 and TRBJ2-5 for the parts outside the CDR3, the full variable domain is EAGVAQSPRYKIIEKRQSVAFWCNPISGHATLYWYQQILGQGPKLLIQFQNNGVVDDSQLPKDRFSAERLKGVDSTLKIQPAKLEDSAVYLCASSLARVQETQYFGPGTRLLVL.

This clone has just a few counts. V usage is TRBV28 and J usage is TRBJ1-3; no firm D call. V gave up 8 bases and J gave up 5 bases, with 16 bases separating them. The germline CDR1 and CDR2 sequences are MDHEN and SYDVKM. The CDR3 is 14 amino acids. In DNA, the CDR3 is TGTGCCAGCGGCGGGCTCAGTCGGAGAAACACCATATATTTT. Amino acid sequence: CASGGLSRRNTIYF. Full variable domain (remainder filled in from reference TRBV28 and TRBJ1-3): DVKVTQSSRYLVKRTGEKVFLECVQDMDHENMFWYRQDPGLGLRLIYFSYDVKMKEKGDIPEGYSVSREKKERFSLILESASTNQTSMYLCASGGLSRRNTIYFGEGSWLTVV.

This chain joins TRBV30 and TRBJ1-2; D is perhaps TRBD1 (5 bases). The germline V gene has CDR1 GTSNPN and CDR2 SVGIG (reference sequence). Trimming cost V 5 bases and J 0 bases, with 10 bases left between them. The CDR3 has 13 residues. The CDR3 here is CAWGVGANYGYTF. The CDR3 nucleotides read TGTGCCTGGGGGGTAGGGGCTAACTATGGCTACACCTTC. Full variable domain (missing parts from reference TRBV30 and TRBJ1-2): SQTIHQWPATLVQPVGSPLSLECTVEGTSNPNLYWYRQAAGRGLQLLFYSVGIGQISSEVPQNLSASRPQDRQFILSSKKLLLSDSGFYLCAWGVGANYGYTFGSGTRLTVV.

The chain employs TRBV7-8 and TRBJ1-5; 10 nucleotides match TRBD1. Germline-derived CDR1 and CDR2 are SGHVS and FQNEAQ. The CDR3 sequence is 15 residues long. V was clipped by 6 bases and J by 1 base; unmatched bases: 3. The CDR3 sequence is CASRPGQGSNQPQHF. Here the CDR3 DNA reads TGTGCCAGCAGACCGGGACAGGGGAGCAATCAGCCCCAGCATTTT. Supplemented by reference TRBV7-8 and TRBJ1-5, the full variable domain reads GAGVSQSPRYKVAKRGQDVALRCDPISGHVSLFWYQQALGQGPEFLTYFQNEAQLDKSGLPSDRFFAERPEGSVSTLKIQRTQQEDSAVYLCASRPGQGSNQPQHFGDGTRLSIL.

Regarding this clone: Additional DNA sequences in this sample encode the identical CDR3. The genes are TRBV5-1 and TRBJ1-1; D remains ambiguous. The CDR3 runs 13 residues. V lost 1 base, J lost 1 base, and 5 bases lay in between. Germline CDR1 and CDR2: SGHRS and YFSETQ. The CDR3 sequence: CASSLFQNTEAFF. The CDR3 nucleotides are TGCGCCAGCAGCTTGTTCCAGAACACTGAAGCTTTCTTT.

This clone came up once. The chain combines TRBV5-1 with TRBJ2-2; 8 bases align to TRBD1. The CDR3 length is 14 residues. V lost 4 bases to trimming and J lost 5 bases; unmatched junction nucleotides: 4. Germline loops: CDR1 SGHRS, CDR2 YFSETQ. CDR3 region: CASSGGQATGELFF. CDR3 DNA: TGCGCCAGCAGCGGGGGACAGGCAACCGGGGAGCTGTTTTTT. The variable domain in full, completed from reference TRBV5-1 and TRBJ2-2, reads KAGVTQTPRYLIKTRGQQVTLSCSPISGHRSVSWYQQTPGQGLQFLFEYFSETQRNKGNFPGRFSGRQFSNSRSEMNVSTLELGDSALYLCASSGGQATGELFFGEGSRLTVL.

V gene TRBV5-6 combines with J gene TRBJ2-3; D not certain. The CDR3 covers 13 residues. Germline-derived CDR1 and CDR2 are SGHDT and YYEEEE. The V gene lost 0 bases and the J gene lost 2 bases, with 4 bases spanning the gap. Here the CDR3 DNA reads TGTGCCAGCAGCTTGGACTACACAGATACGCAGTATTTT. As protein: CASSLDYTDTQYF.

The rearrangement joins TRBV7-8 to TRBJ2-5; 9 nucleotides align to TRBD1. The germline gives CDR1 SGHVS, CDR2 FQNEAQ. The length of the CDR3 is 13 residues. Trimming removed 5 bases from V and 5 bases from J; junction bases left unmatched: 3. The CDR3 nucleotides read TGTGCCAGCAGCAGAGGGACAGGGGAGACCCAGTACTTC. Its protein product is CASSRGTGETQYF.

This clone was counted once. Other DNA sequences from this sample encode an identical CDR3 as well. The chain joins TRBV28 to TRBJ1-2; D possibly corresponds to TRBD1 (6 bases). The CDR3 is made up of 13 amino acids. Trimming shortened V by 5 bases and J by 2 bases, and 9 bases separated the two germline ends. CDR1 MDHEN and CDR2 SYDVKM come from the germline V gene. The CDR3 spells CASSRTGNYGYTF. In DNA, the CDR3 is TGTGCCAGCAGTCGAACAGGGAACTATGGCTACACCTTC.